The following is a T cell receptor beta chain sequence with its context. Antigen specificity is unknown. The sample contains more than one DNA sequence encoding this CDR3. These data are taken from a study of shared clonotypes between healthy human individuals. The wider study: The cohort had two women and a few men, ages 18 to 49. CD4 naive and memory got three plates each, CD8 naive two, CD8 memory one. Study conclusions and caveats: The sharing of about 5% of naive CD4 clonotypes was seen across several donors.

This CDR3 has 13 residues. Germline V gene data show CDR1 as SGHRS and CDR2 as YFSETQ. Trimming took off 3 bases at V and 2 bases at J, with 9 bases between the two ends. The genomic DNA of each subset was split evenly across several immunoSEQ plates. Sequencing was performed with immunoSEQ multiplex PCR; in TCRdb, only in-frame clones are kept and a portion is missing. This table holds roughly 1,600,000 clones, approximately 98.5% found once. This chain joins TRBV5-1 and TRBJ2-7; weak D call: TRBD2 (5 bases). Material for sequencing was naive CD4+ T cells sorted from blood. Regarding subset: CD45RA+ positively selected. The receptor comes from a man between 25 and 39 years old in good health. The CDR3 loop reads CASSSAGTYEQYF. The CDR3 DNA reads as TGCGCCAGCAGCTCGGCGGGTACCTACGAGCAGTACTTC.